This section outlines one TCR beta chain sequence together with its context. Measured with immunoSEQ multiplex PCR; TCRdb has only the in-frame clones, and not every one. The sample carries just under 550,000 clones, around 78% recorded once. These data come from a study of shared T cell receptors in the human thymus. CDR3 length: 14 amino acids. The trim removed 1 base at V and 7 bases at J, leaving 4 bases unmatched. The germline V gene encodes CDR1 LGHNA and CDR2 YNFKEQ. These data also formed part of another study, on human thymus T cells. That work adds: Corrective cardiac surgery supplied the resected thymus tissue.

The source of this sequence is a boy under two years old with a congenital heart defect. The rearrangement links TRBV4-2 to TRBJ2-1, with 7 bases lining up with TRBD2. The sequenced material came from thymocytes. The DNA for the CDR3 is TGTGCCAGCAGCCAAGGGACTAGAGGGAATGAGCAGTTCTTC. Translation gives CASSQGTRGNEQFF.